This T cell receptor (beta chain) was documented in a study of response to subunit inactivated influenza vaccine. The study, taken as a whole, reports: After each seasonal influenza vaccination, few new T cells are recruited, the authors suggested.

TCRdb reprocessed the RT-PCR reads with MiXCR, giving one entry per CDR3 protein. The data contain roughly 650,000 distinct CDR3 sequences, around 16% of them seen just once; the ten biggest clones take up 11%. On this clonotype: The antigen remains undetermined.

The material was PBMCs from blood, obtained about 13 days after vaccination. The clonotype comes from a man aged 50-60 years who received an inactivated influenza vaccine.

The CDR3 spells CATSREPDRGETQYF. The CDR3, as DNA: TGTGCCACCAGCAGAGAGCCGGACAGGGGGGAGACCCAGTACTTC. The chain combines TRBV15 with TRBJ2-5, with 10 bases that match TRBD1. V shed 0 bases and J 5 bases; nucleotides not matched to a gene: 3. Germline lookup yields CDR1 LNHNV and CDR2 YYDKDF (reference sequence). There are 15 residues in the CDR3.